This TCR beta chain was sequenced for a study of cytomegalovirus exposure and HLA in healthy donors. The study, taken as a whole, reports: Productive status was seen about 87% or about 30% of the time for most TCR beta V segments in an earlier analysis. Later examination showed HLA-associated TCR beta chains had greater clonal expansion than equally common others.

The V gene lost 0 bases and the J gene lost 8 bases, with 17 bases spanning the gap. The CDR3 is made up of 15 amino acids. Germline lookup yields CDR1 SGHRS and CDR2 YFSETQ. Both 60 Vbeta primers and 13 Jbeta primers went into the PCR. Sequencing used immunoSEQ multiplex PCR; TCRdb keeps in-frame clones, though not all of them. Of 190,000 or so clones in the sample, under 85% were seen once. On this clone: Its cognate antigen is unknown.

The receptor was isolated from a man aged 50 to 59 in good health and CMV-seronegative. The rearrangement joins TRBV5-1 to TRBJ1-2, with D maybe TRBD1 (6 bases). The material sequenced was PBMCs. The CDR3 here is CASSLGDLSRGGYTF. The CDR3 DNA reads TGCGCCAGCAGCTTGGGGGACCTTTCGAGGGGGGGCTACACCTTC.